This passage covers 6 T cell receptor beta chains from one sample sequenced in a study of shared clonotypes between healthy human individuals. Only in-frame clones appear in the TCRdb table, and some are missing; sequencing was by immunoSEQ multiplex PCR. The table lists approximately 2.1 million clones, over 90% of them singletons. Sequencing input: naive CD4+ T cells from PBMCs. This sample's subset: CD45RA+ positively selected. Source of these receptors: a man aged 18-30 years in good health. Some clones in this sample may be carry-over from other donors' samples.

The chain links TRBV12-5 to TRBJ2-3; possible D gene TRBD2, 7 bases. Germline V gene data show CDR1 as LGHNT and CDR2 as FRNRAP. Trimming stripped 7 bases from V and 5 bases from J, with 16 bases between. The CDR3 extends over 14 amino acids. The CDR3 DNA reads TGTGCTAGTGCCCCTGGGGGGGCTCAAGATACGCAGTATTTT. Protein sequence: CASAPGGAQDTQYF.

This clone was counted only a few times. V is TRBV28 and J is TRBJ1-5; the D gene is possibly TRBD1 (6 bases). Trimming removed 2 bases at V and 6 bases at J, with 11 bases between. The CDR3 is 14 residues long. Germline-derived CDR1 and CDR2 are MDHEN and SYDVKM. This chain's CDR3 is CASSLPQGSQPQHF. Written as DNA, the CDR3 is TGTGCCAGCAGTTTACCACAGGGTAGTCAGCCCCAGCATTTT. Full variable domain (rest looked up from reference TRBV28 and TRBJ1-5): DVKVTQSSRYLVKRTGEKVFLECVQDMDHENMFWYRQDPGLGLRLIYFSYDVKMKEKGDIPEGYSVSREKKERFSLILESASTNQTSMYLCASSLPQGSQPQHFGDGTRLSIL.

CDR3 bases: TGTGCCAGCAGTTTACGACTAGCGGGAGGCAGGACGAACACCGGGGAGCTGTTTTTT. This gives the protein CASSLRLAGGRTNTGELFF. The chain couples TRBV27 to TRBJ2-2; 13 positions agree with TRBD2. The germline CDR1 and CDR2 sequences are MNHEY and SMNVEV (reference sequence). CDR3 length: 19 amino acids. With V trimmed by 2 bases and J by 0 bases, 6 bases remained unmatched.

The gene calls are TRBV30 and TRBJ2-3, with 7 nucleotides matching TRBD1. J gave up 0 bases and V 3 bases, and 3 bases lay outside the gene matches. CDR1 and CDR2 (germline): GTSNPN, SVGIG (reference sequence). There are 14 residues in the CDR3. Here the CDR3 reads CAWRGQVSTDTQYF. The DNA for the CDR3 is TGTGCCTGGAGAGGACAGGTTAGCACAGATACGCAGTATTTT.

CDR3 sequence (DNA): TGTGCCAGCAGCCAAGCCGGGACTGATAACATTCAGTACTTC. Residues: CASSQAGTDNIQYF. This chain uses TRBV4-2 with TRBJ2-4; tentatively, D is TRBD2 (6 bases). Germline values: CDR1 LGHNA, CDR2 YNFKEQ. This CDR3 spans 14 amino acids. V lost 1 base and J 7 bases, leaving 11 bases between the germline ends.

This rearrangement joins TRBV5-4 to TRBJ2-7; 10 bases line up with TRBD2. This CDR3 has 14 residues. Germline CDR1 reads SGHNT; CDR2 reads YYREEE (reference sequence). V shed 2 bases, J shed 4 bases, and the junction held 3 bases outside the gene matches. The CDR3 here is CASSFASGRYEQYF. The CDR3 nucleotides are TGTGCCAGCAGCTTCGCTAGCGGGAGATACGAGCAGTACTTC.